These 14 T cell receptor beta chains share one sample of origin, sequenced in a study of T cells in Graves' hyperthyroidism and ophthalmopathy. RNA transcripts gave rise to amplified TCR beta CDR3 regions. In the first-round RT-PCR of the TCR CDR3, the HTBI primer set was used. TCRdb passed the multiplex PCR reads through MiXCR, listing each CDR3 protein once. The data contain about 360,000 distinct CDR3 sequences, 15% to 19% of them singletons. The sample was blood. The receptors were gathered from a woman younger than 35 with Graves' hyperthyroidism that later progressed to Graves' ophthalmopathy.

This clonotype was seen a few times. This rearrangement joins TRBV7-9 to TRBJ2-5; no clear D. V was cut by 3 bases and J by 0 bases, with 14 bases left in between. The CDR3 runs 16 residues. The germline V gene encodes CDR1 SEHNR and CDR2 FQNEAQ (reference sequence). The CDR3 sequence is CASSFRPTSNQETQYF. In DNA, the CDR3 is TGTGCCAGCAGCTTTCGACCCACATCCAACCAAGAGACCCAGTACTTC.

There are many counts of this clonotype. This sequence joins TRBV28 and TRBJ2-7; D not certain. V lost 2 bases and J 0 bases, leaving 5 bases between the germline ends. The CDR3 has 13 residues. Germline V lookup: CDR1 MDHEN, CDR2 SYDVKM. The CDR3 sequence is CASSLRSSYEQYF. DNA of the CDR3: TGTGCCAGCAGTTTAAGGAGCTCCTACGAGCAGTACTTC.

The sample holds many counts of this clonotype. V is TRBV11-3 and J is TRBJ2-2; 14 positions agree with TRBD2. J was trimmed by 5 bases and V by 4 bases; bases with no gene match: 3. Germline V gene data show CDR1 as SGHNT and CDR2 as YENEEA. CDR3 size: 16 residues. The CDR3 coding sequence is TGTGCCAGCAGCTCACGGACTAGCGGGAGGACCGGGGAGCTGTTTTTT. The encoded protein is CASSSRTSGRTGELFF.

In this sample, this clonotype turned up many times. The CDR3 DNA reads as TGCAGTGCTAGAGATCTTAATCCGGGCGGAGCCGAGGATGAGCAGTTCTTC. It yields the protein CSARDLNPGGAEDEQFF. The V gene is TRBV20-1, the J gene TRBJ2-1; the D is unclear. Germline values: CDR1 DFQATT, CDR2 SNEGSKA (reference sequence). This CDR3 has 17 residues. V lost 0 bases and J lost 8, with 23 bases in between.

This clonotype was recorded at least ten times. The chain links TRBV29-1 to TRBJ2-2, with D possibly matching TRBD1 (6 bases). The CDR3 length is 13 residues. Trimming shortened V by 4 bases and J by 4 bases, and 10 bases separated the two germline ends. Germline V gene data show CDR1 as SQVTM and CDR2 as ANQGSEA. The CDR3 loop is CSVARGGTGELFF. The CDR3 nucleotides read TGCAGCGTTGCCAGGGGCGGCACCGGGGAGCTGTTTTTT.

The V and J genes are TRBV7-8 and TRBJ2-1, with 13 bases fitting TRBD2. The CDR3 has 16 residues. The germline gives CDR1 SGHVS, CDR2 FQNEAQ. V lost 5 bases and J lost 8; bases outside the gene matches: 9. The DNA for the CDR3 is TGTGCCAGCAGCCAAAGGACTAGCGGGAGTCTCCATGAGCAGTTCTTC. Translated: CASSQRTSGSLHEQFF.

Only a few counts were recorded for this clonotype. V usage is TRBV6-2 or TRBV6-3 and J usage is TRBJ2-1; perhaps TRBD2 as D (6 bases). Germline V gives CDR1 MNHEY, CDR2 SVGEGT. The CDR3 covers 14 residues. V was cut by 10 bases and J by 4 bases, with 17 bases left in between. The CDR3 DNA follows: TGTGCCACCGAACCGGGACTGGGATACAATGAGCAGTTCTTC. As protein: CATEPGLGYNEQFF.

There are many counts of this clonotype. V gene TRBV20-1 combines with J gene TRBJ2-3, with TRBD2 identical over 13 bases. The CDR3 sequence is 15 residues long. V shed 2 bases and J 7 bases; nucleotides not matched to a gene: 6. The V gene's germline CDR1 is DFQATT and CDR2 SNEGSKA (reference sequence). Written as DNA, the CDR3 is TGCAGTGCTAGACTGACTAGCGGGAGGCTGCATACGCAGTATTTT. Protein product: CSARLTSGRLHTQYF.

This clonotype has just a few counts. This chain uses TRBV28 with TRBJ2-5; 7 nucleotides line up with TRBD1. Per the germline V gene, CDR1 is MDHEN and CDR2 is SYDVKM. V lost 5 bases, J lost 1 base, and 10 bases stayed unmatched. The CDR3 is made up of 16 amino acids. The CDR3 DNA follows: TGTGCCAGCAGTCCTCAGACAGGGAAGGGCCAAGAGACCCAGTACTTC. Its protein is CASSPQTGKGQETQYF.

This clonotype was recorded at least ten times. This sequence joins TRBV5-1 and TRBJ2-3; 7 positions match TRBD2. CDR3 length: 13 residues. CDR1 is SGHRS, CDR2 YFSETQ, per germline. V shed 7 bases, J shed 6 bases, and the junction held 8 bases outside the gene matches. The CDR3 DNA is TGCGCCAGCGGAGTAGCGGGTGAGGATACGCAGTATTTT. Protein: CASGVAGEDTQYF.

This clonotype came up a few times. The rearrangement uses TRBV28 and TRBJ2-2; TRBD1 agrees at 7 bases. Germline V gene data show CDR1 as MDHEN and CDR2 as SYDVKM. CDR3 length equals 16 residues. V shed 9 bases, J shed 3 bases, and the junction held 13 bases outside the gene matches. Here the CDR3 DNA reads TGTGCCAGGGGGACAGATTTACTCGAGGACACCGGGGAGCTGTTTTTT. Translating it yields CARGTDLLEDTGELFF.

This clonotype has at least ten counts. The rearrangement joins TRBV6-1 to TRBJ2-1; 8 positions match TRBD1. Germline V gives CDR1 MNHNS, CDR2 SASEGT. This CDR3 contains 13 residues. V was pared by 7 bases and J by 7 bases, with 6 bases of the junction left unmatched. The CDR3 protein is CASKQGVVNEQFF. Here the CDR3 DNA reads TGTGCCAGCAAACAGGGGGTCGTTAATGAGCAGTTCTTC.

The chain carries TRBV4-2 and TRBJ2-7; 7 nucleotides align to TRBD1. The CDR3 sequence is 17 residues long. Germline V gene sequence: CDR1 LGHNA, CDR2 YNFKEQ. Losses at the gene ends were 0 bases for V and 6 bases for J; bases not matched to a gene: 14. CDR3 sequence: CASSQDSNRGKIAEQYF. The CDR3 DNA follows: TGTGCCAGCAGCCAAGATAGTAACAGGGGAAAAATTGCCGAGCAGTACTTC.

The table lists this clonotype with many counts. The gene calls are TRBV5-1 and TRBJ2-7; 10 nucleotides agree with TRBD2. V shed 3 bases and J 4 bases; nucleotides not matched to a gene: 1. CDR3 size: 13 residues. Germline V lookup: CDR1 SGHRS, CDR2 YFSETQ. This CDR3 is CASSWTSGYEQYF. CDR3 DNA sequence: TGCGCCAGCAGCTGGACTAGCGGTTACGAGCAGTACTTC. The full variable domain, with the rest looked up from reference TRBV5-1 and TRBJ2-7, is KAGVTQTPRYLIKTRGQQVTLSCSPISGHRSVSWYQQTPGQGLQFLFEYFSETQRNKGNFPGRFSGRQFSNSRSEMNVSTLELGDSALYLCASSWTSGYEQYFGPGTRLTVT.